Following are 13 T cell receptor beta chains from one sample sequenced in a study of T cells in Graves' hyperthyroidism and ophthalmopathy (dated by TCRdb to between 2018 and 2021). The receptor library was made with multiplex PCR. The instrument given in TCRdb is Illumina HiSeq 2000. Amplification of TCR beta CDR3 regions was carried out from RNA transcripts. For the first round of RT-PCR on the TCR CDR3, the HTBI primer set was used together with the Qiagen OneStep RT-PCR kit. TCRdb redid the processing of the public reads, applying fastp at Q25 and MiXCR, and retained in-frame beta chains. Rows with one shared CDR3 protein collapse into an entry with the most common genes and DNA. Across this sample there are a few hundred thousand distinct CDR3 sequences, with about a sixth seen only once. The ten largest clonotypes hold roughly 16% of the sample. The sequenced sample consisted of blood. The origin of the receptors is a woman between 40 and 50 years old with Graves' ophthalmopathy.

The table lists this clonotype with many counts. In nucleotides, the CDR3 is TGTGCCACGGGGGCGCCAGCTGGCTACGAGCAGTACTTC. The encoded protein is CATGAPAGYEQYF. The V and J genes are TRBV28 and TRBJ2-7; D may be TRBD1 or TRBD2 (6 bases each). Germline V gene data show CDR1 as MDHEN and CDR2 as SYDVKM. This CDR3 spans 13 amino acids. V lost 10 bases to trimming and J lost 3 bases, with 16 bases between them. Full variable domain (rest looked up from reference TRBV28 and TRBJ2-7): DVKVTQSSRYLVKRTGEKVFLECVQDMDHENMFWYRQDPGLGLRLIYFSYDVKMKEKGDIPEGYSVSREKKERFSLILESASTNQTSMYLCATGAPAGYEQYFGPGTRLTVT.

This clonotype has a count of ten or more. The chain joins TRBV6-1 to TRBJ1-5; TRBD1 aligns across 9 bases. Germline CDR1 is MNHNS and CDR2 is SASEGT. This CDR3 comprises 14 residues. CDR3 nucleotides: TGTGCGTCTCGTGGGACAGGGATGGGTCAGCCCCAGCATTTT. Translation gives CASRGTGMGQPQHF.

This clonotype was recorded at least ten times. The chain recombines TRBV15 with TRBJ1-5; D gene uncertain. The CDR3 runs 12 residues. The V gene's germline CDR1 is LNHNV and CDR2 YYDKDF (reference sequence). Trimming took off 3 bases at V and 5 bases at J, with 5 bases between the two ends. CDR3 amino acids: CATSSNYQPQHF. In nucleotides, the CDR3 is TGTGCCACCAGCAGTAACTATCAGCCCCAGCATTTT.

This clonotype showed up many times. The chain combines TRBV7-6 with TRBJ2-7; 9 nucleotides agree with TRBD1. The CDR3 runs to 13 residues. In germline, CDR1 is SGHVS, CDR2 FNYEAQ. Trimming at V came to 5 bases and at J to 5 bases, leaving 4 bases not matched to a gene. The CDR3 is CASSPDRGDEQYF. The CDR3 DNA reads as TGTGCCAGCAGCCCCGACAGGGGGGACGAGCAGTACTTC.

V and J are TRBV4-2 and TRBJ2-7; perhaps TRBD2 as D (5 bases). The CDR3 spans 17 residues. The V gene's germline CDR1 is LGHNA and CDR2 YNFKEQ. V gave up 0 bases and J gave up 0 bases, with 15 bases separating them. The DNA of the CDR3 is TGTGCCAGCAGCCAAGACCTCGCGGCGGGCAGCTCCTACGAGCAGTACTTC. Translation gives CASSQDLAAGSSYEQYF.

This chain uses TRBV30 with TRBJ1-6; 9 bases are shared with TRBD1. V shed 3 bases, J shed 9 bases, and the junction held 6 bases outside the gene matches. CDR3 length: 14 amino acids. Germline CDR1 is GTSNPN and CDR2 is SVGIG (reference sequence). CDR3 sequence (DNA): TGTGCCTGGAGCCCGGGACAGGGATTTTCACCCCTCCACTTT. Its protein product is CAWSPGQGFSPLHF. The variable domain in full, completed from reference TRBV30 and TRBJ1-6, reads SQTIHQWPATLVQPVGSPLSLECTVEGTSNPNLYWYRQAAGRGLQLLFYSVGIGQISSEVPQNLSASRPQDRQFILSSKKLLLSDSGFYLCAWSPGQGFSPLHFGNGTRLTVT.

This clonotype was seen ten or more times. The J gene is TRBJ1-1, the V gene TRBV6-5; 8 bases agree with TRBD1. This CDR3 comprises 15 residues. Germline V gene lookup returns CDR1 MNHEY and CDR2 SVGAGI. J was trimmed by 0 bases and V by 6 bases; bases with no gene match: 6. The CDR3 sequence: CASSYGDRMNTEAFF. CDR3 DNA sequence: TGTGCCAGCAGCTATGGGGACAGGATGAACACTGAAGCTTTCTTT.

The chain has TRBV28 and TRBJ2-7, with 7 bases that match TRBD2. Germline lookup yields CDR1 MDHEN and CDR2 SYDVKM. After removal of 5 bases from V and 5 bases from J, the junction contained 9 bases not matched to a gene. The CDR3 sequence is 14 residues long. Written as DNA, the CDR3 is TGTGCCAGCAGTCCGAACCCCGGACTAGACGAGCAGTACTTC. It encodes CASSPNPGLDEQYF.

Notes on this clonotype: This may be a read error, as it is one base from a much larger clone. The rearrangement joins TRBV7-9 to TRBJ2-5; no firm D call. Trimming took 3 bases from V and 0 from J, leaving 11 bases between them. The CDR3 consists of 15 residues. Germline V gene data show CDR1 as SEHNR and CDR2 as FQNEAQ (reference sequence). The CDR3 DNA is TGTGCCAGCAGCTTCACTATCGGCCACCAAGAGACCCAGTACTTC. Translating it yields CASSFTIGHQETQYF.

This clonotype was seen ten or more times. This chain connects TRBV6-5 to TRBJ1-1; D is undetermined. This CDR3 has 13 amino acids. Germline values: CDR1 MNHEY, CDR2 SVGAGI. Deletions cut 4 bases from V and 4 bases from J, with 10 bases between. DNA of the CDR3: TGTGCCAGCAGTTCTCGAGATGGCACTGAAGCTTTCTTT. Amino acid sequence: CASSSRDGTEAFF.

This clonotype was observed many times. V is TRBV4-1 and J is TRBJ1-2; TRBD1 is a possible D gene (5 bases). The CDR3 extends over 16 amino acids. V was shortened by 0 bases and J by 4 bases, with 15 bases between the two germline ends. Germline V gene lookup returns CDR1 MGHRA and CDR2 YSYEKL. The CDR3 DNA is TGCGCCAGCAGCCAAGAGTTCAGAGCAGGGCCCTATGGCTACACCTTC. This sequence encodes CASSQEFRAGPYGYTF.

About this clonotype: A junction end diverges from the germline sequence, so it may reflect a read error. V usage is TRBV7-3 and J usage is TRBJ1-2; 7 positions match TRBD1. This CDR3 spans 16 amino acids. Per germline, CDR1 SGHTA and CDR2 FQGTGA. The CDR3 spells CACSVGTKTTGVGYTF. The CDR3, as DNA: TGTGCCTGCAGCGTCGGAACCAAAACAACAGGGGTCGGCTACACCTTC.

The sample holds many counts of this clonotype. The chain carries TRBV27 and TRBJ1-2; D remains ambiguous. The CDR3 has 14 residues. Trimming stripped 6 bases from V and 4 bases from J, with 15 bases between. The V gene's germline CDR1 is MNHEY and CDR2 SMNVEV (reference sequence). DNA of the CDR3: TGTGCCAGCAGGCCAGGTGCCACTAGCTATGGCTACACCTTC. Encoded protein: CASRPGATSYGYTF.